This is a list of T cell receptor beta chains from one sample in a study of patients and donors after allogeneic stem cell transplantation. TCRdb redid the calling of the RT-PCR reads with MiXCR, one entry per CDR3 protein. The table lists 150,000 to 200,000 distinct CDR3 sequences, 25% to 35% of them singletons. The source material was blood, either unsorted or a sorted T cell fraction (not recorded which). These receptors were taken from a human donor who was either an allogeneic HSCT recipient or a stem cell or donor lymphocyte infusion donor (not recorded which). It is not recorded whose cells these are; they may come from a transplant donor. Each CDR3 is given with its conserved first and last residue.

TRBV29-1,TRBJ2-5,CSVDPLAEGGQETQYF
TRBV9,TRBJ2-1,CASSVDGGSRYNEQFF
TRBV27,TRBJ2-3,CASSLFRGVDTQYF
TRBV20-1,TRBJ2-1,CSARSLSGSSYNEQFF
TRBV12-3/TRBV12-4,TRBJ2-2,CASSFRAGGPDGTGELFF
TRBV29-1,TRBJ2-7,CSVWVRGVQYF
TRBV28,TRBJ1-1,CASSFLRQGPWAEAFF
TRBV6-5,TRBJ2-7,CASSYSRIGSYEQYF
TRBV5-1,TRBJ2-7,CASSGVYSYEQYF
TRBV6-5,TRBJ2-7,CASSYGAVKPYEQYF
TRBV4-3,TRBJ2-2,CASSQETREELFF
TRBV4-1,TRBJ1-4,CASSQGTGIATNEKLFF
TRBV7-8,TRBJ1-4,CASSLVGTGQEKLFF
TRBV6-2/TRBV6-3,TRBJ2-7,CASSLVTGIPGGWNEQYF
TRBV29-1,TRBJ2-7,CSVGLPGEQYF
TRBV6-5,TRBJ2-7,CASSYSVDSSYEQYF
TRBV12-3/TRBV12-4,TRBJ2-5,CASRTSGRSPETQYF
TRBV27,TRBJ2-2,CASSLGNFWGQGTGELFF
TRBV10-3,TRBJ2-2,CAISGNWPRELFF
TRBV10-3,TRBJ1-1,CAISPQGAEAFF
TRBV24-1,TRBJ2-1,CATSDWLAGHNEQFF
TRBV5-1,TRBJ2-7,CASDQGLEPSYEQYF
TRBV5-1,TRBJ1-1,CASSLRTGVGKPEAFF
TRBV5-1,TRBJ2-5,CASSLARRGETQYF
TRBV5-5,TRBJ1-1,CASSFTTNTEAFF
TRBV3-1,TRBJ2-7,CASSQQGQPPYEQYF
TRBV13,TRBJ2-7,CASSSLDGRAGYEQYF
TRBV7-9,TRBJ2-1,CASSLLLAGAEGVYNEQFF
TRBV10-3,TRBJ2-7,CAIRTGGRGPYEQYF
TRBV7-2,TRBJ1-2,CASSFKGYTF
TRBV5-6,TRBJ1-2,CASSLGRSGYTF
TRBV29-1,TRBJ1-2,CSSRDGQEAYGYTF
TRBV7-2,TRBJ2-1,CASSSGLAQNEQFF
TRBV3-1,TRBJ2-3,CASRPRDDGTDTQYF
TRBV15,TRBJ2-3,CATRRLAGTASTDTQYF
TRBV27,TRBJ2-5,CASSLSPLVAETQYF
TRBV29-1,TRBJ1-3,CSVERGNSGNTIYF
TRBV28,TRBJ1-2,CASSDPGTAGTKGYTF
TRBV6-5,TRBJ2-3,CASSTRLEDTQYF
TRBV7-2,TRBJ1-1,CASSRTGLVRDTEAFF
TRBV5-6,TRBJ2-1,CASSAGTRVYYNEQFF
TRBV20-1,TRBJ2-7,CSARPGLAGSIYEQYF
TRBV12-3/TRBV12-4,TRBJ1-5,CASNKGGTAHSNQPQHF
TRBV9,TRBJ2-7,CASSARAVGGEQYF
TRBV12-3/TRBV12-4,TRBJ2-5,CASSFSETQYF
TRBV2,TRBJ1-5,CASSYWGAQHF
TRBV20-1,TRBJ2-1,CSAPPSSSYNEQFF
TRBV12-3/TRBV12-4,TRBJ1-5,CASSLIGWGQPQHF